These 17 T cell receptor beta chains originate from one sample sequenced in a study of T cells after yellow fever vaccination. From the 5' RACE reads, TCRdb called clonotypes with MiXCR, one entry per CDR3 protein. Of more than 450,000 distinct CDR3 sequences listed, just over 20% are singletons. This material consisted of PBMCs, taken roughly 20 days after the first yellow fever vaccination. The origin of the receptors is a man aged 18 to 30 who received the YFV17D yellow fever vaccine.

This clonotype was counted many times. The V call is TRBV5-1, the J call TRBJ1-5; 7 bases map to TRBD1. Germline V gene data show CDR1 as SGHRS and CDR2 as YFSETQ. Trimming removed 0 bases from V and 4 bases from J; junction bases left unmatched: 4. The CDR3 spans 15 residues. The DNA of the CDR3 is TGCGCCAGCAGCTTGGAGGGGGCTTCAAATCAGCCCCAGCATTTT. Its translation is CASSLEGASNQPQHF.

The V gene is TRBV23-1, the J gene TRBJ2-2; D is uncertain. TRBV23-1 is designated an ORF whose function remains uncertain. The CDR3 runs 18 residues. V gave up 3 bases and J gave up 7 bases, with 24 bases separating them. This CDR3 reads CASSHPRPARVLIGELFF. The CDR3 DNA is TGCGCCAGCAGTCACCCTCGGCCAGCCCGGGTACTCATCGGGGAGCTGTTTTTT.

The rearrangement links TRBV4-1 to TRBJ1-6; weak D call: TRBD1 (6 bases). Trimming took off 4 bases at V and 4 bases at J, with 14 bases between the two ends. The germline V gene has CDR1 MGHRA and CDR2 YSYEKL. The CDR3 has 16 residues. CDR3 DNA sequence: TGCGCCAGCAGCCTCGGTAGGGGGTTGTATAATTCACCCCTCCACTTT. This encodes CASSLGRGLYNSPLHF.

V and J are TRBV18 and TRBJ2-2; D tentatively fits TRBD1 or TRBD2 (6 bases each). V was cut by 0 bases and J by 0 bases, with 8 bases left in between. Germline CDR1 is KGHSH and CDR2 is LQKENI. The CDR3 contains 16 residues. For the CDR3, the DNA is TGTGCCAGCTCACCACCGGAGGGGGCGAACACCGGGGAGCTGTTTTTT. Translating it yields CASSPPEGANTGELFF.

There are a few counts of this clonotype. V usage is TRBV25-1 and J usage is TRBJ2-7, with 11 bases fitting TRBD1. From germline, CDR1 is MGHDK and CDR2 SYGVNS. V gave up 7 bases and J gave up 2 bases; unmatched junction bases: 13. The CDR3 spans 17 residues. CDR3: CASNNAAGDRGTYEQYF. In DNA, the CDR3 is TGTGCCAGCAATAATGCCGCCGGGGACAGGGGGACCTACGAGCAGTACTTC.

The table lists this clonotype with many counts. V usage is TRBV5-4 and J usage is TRBJ2-5, with TRBD1 identical over 7 bases. V dropped 7 bases and J dropped 3; count of bases not matched to a gene: 6. The germline V gene has CDR1 SGHNT and CDR2 YYREEE (reference sequence). This CDR3 is built from 13 residues. The CDR3 protein is CASAPGTEETQYF. The CDR3, as DNA: TGTGCCAGCGCCCCCGGGACAGAAGAGACCCAGTACTTC.

The V and J genes are TRBV29-1 and TRBJ2-3, with 7 bases lining up with TRBD2. With V trimmed by 0 bases and J by 1 base, 7 bases remained unmatched. Per the germline V gene, CDR1 is SQVTM and CDR2 is ANQGSEA. The CDR3 sequence is 16 residues long. CDR3 protein: CSVEDRASGGTDTQYF. The CDR3 DNA reads TGCAGCGTTGAAGATCGAGCTAGCGGCGGCACAGATACGCAGTATTTT.

This clonotype has only a few counts. V usage is TRBV6-1 and J usage is TRBJ2-5; D is undetermined. The germline gives CDR1 MNHNS, CDR2 SASEGT. V dropped 5 bases and J dropped 5 bases, with 12 bases sitting between them. The CDR3 has 13 amino acids. For the CDR3, the DNA is TGTGCCAGCAGTCCCGGTCCCTTGGAGACCCAGTACTTC. The encoded protein is CASSPGPLETQYF.

V and J are TRBV6-5 and TRBJ2-2; weak D call: TRBD2 (6 bases). The germline V and J ends were trimmed by 0 bases and 6 bases, with 20 bases remaining between them. The germline gives CDR1 MNHEY, CDR2 SVGAGI. This CDR3 spans 18 amino acids. The CDR3 spells CASSYSSDPAGKAGELFF. The DNA of the CDR3 is TGTGCCAGCAGTTACTCTAGTGACCCCGCGGGGAAGGCCGGGGAGCTGTTTTTT.

This clonotype is a singleton in its sample. The gene calls are TRBV11-2 and TRBJ2-3; 8 bases match TRBD2. J was trimmed by 4 bases and V by 3 bases; bases with no gene match: 9. Germline-derived CDR1 and CDR2 are SGHAT and FQNNGV. The CDR3 is made up of 16 amino acids. The chain's CDR3 is CASSLGSGAKADTQYF. DNA of the CDR3: TGTGCCAGCAGCTTGGGTAGCGGGGCTAAGGCAGATACGCAGTATTTT.

The count of this clonotype is one. At one boundary the junction diverges from the germline segment, which might be a read error. The chain links TRBV11-2 to TRBJ2-1; 14 bases are shared with TRBD2. Per the germline V gene, CDR1 is SGHAT and CDR2 is FQNNGV. The CDR3 spans 16 residues. CDR3 DNA sequence: TGTGCCAGCAGATTAGGGACTAGCGGGGGCAACAATGAGCAGTTCTTC. Residues: CASRLGTSGGNNEQFF.

In this sample, this clonotype turned up a few times. The chain combines TRBV12-3 or TRBV12-4 with TRBJ1-4; D is unclear. Trimming stripped 6 bases from V and 5 bases from J, with 13 bases between. The CDR3 runs to 14 residues. In nucleotides, the CDR3 is TGTGCCAGCAGATCGGGTCTTAGGAATGAAAAACTGTTTTTT. This sequence encodes CASRSGLRNEKLFF.

This clonotype has just one count. The rearrangement links TRBV11-2 to TRBJ2-2; a weak D match, TRBD2 (7 bases). Germline-derived CDR1 and CDR2 are SGHAT and FQNNGV. V was trimmed by 10 bases and J by 10 bases, leaving 34 bases between them. This CDR3 is built from 18 residues. The CDR3 reads CAISQIGGGHTNAEELFF. CDR3 bases: TGTGCCATCTCCCAGATCGGCGGGGGCCACACTAACGCCGAGGAGCTGTTTTTT.

Only a few counts were recorded for this clonotype. This chain links TRBV12-3 or TRBV12-4 with TRBJ1-5; D is possibly TRBD1 (6 bases). Trimming removed 5 bases at V and 0 bases at J, with 14 bases between. The CDR3 consists of 16 residues. CDR3 DNA: TGTGCCAGCAGTCCTGGACAGCCCTATAGCAATCAGCCCCAGCATTTT. Translation gives CASSPGQPYSNQPQHF.

This clonotype was recorded at least ten times. V and J are TRBV5-6 and TRBJ2-1; a possible D gene is TRBD1 (6 bases). V shed 1 base and J shed 2 bases, with 10 bases lying between them. CDR1 and CDR2 from the germline V gene are SGHDT and YYEEEE. The CDR3 consists of 15 residues. CDR3 sequence reads: CASSLSGDPYNEQFF. The DNA for the CDR3 is TGTGCCAGCAGCTTGTCAGGGGACCCCTACAATGAGCAGTTCTTC.

The rearrangement uses TRBV7-2 and TRBJ1-1; TRBD1 matches at 7 bases. The CDR3 spans 16 residues. With V trimmed by 5 bases and J by 0 bases, 9 bases remained unmatched. The germline V gene has CDR1 SGHTA and CDR2 FQGNSA. CDR3 in amino acids: CASSPNRDRMNTEAFF. The CDR3 DNA sequence: TGTGCCAGCAGCCCAAATAGGGACAGAATGAACACTGAAGCTTTCTTT.

In this sample, this clonotype turned up a few times. V usage is TRBV5-4 and J usage is TRBJ2-5; 11 bases line up with TRBD1. CDR3 length: 15 residues. Germline CDR1 SGHNT, CDR2 YYREEE (reference sequence). Trimming at V came to 3 bases and at J to 3 bases, leaving 4 bases not matched to a gene. The CDR3 DNA is TGTGCCAGCAGCTCAGGACAGGGGGCGAAAGAGACCCAGTACTTC. It is translated as CASSSGQGAKETQYF.